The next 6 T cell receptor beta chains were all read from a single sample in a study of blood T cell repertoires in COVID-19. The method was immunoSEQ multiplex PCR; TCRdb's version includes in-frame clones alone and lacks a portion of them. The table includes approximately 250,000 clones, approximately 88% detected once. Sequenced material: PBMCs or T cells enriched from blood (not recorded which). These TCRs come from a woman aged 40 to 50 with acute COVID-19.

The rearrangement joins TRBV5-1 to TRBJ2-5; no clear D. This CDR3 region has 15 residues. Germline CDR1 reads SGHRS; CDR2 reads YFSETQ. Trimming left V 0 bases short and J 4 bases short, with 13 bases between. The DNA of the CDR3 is TGCGCCAGCAGCTTGGAGCACCGGTTTGGAGAGACCCAGTACTTC. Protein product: CASSLEHRFGETQYF.

CDR3 DNA sequence: TGTGCCAGCTCACTAAGGACTAGCCTGGGGTACAATGAGCAGTTCTTC. As protein: CASSLRTSLGYNEQFF. The chain employs TRBV18 and TRBJ2-1; 8 bases line up with TRBD2. Trimming cost V 4 bases and J 4 bases; bases outside gene matches: 9. The length of the CDR3 is 16 residues. Germline-derived CDR1 and CDR2 are KGHSH and LQKENI.

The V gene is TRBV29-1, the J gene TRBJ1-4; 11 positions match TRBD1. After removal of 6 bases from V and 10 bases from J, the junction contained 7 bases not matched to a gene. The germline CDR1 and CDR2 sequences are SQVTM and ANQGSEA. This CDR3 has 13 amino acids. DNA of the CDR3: TGCAGCGTGGGGACAGGGGGGACGGTAAAACTGTTTTTT. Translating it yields CSVGTGGTVKLFF.

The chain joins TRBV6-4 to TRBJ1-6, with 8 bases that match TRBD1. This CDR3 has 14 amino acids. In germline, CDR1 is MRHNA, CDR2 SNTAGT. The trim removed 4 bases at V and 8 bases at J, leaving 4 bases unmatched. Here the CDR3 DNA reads TGTGCCAGCAGTGCGACAGGGGAGGATTCACCCCTCCACTTT. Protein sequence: CASSATGEDSPLHF.

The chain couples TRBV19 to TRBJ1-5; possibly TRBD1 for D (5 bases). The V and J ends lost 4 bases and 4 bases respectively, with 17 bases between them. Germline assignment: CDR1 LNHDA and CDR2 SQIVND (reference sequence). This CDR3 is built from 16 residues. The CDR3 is CASSTPKGRSNQPQHF. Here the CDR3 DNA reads TGTGCCAGTAGTACCCCGAAGGGGAGGTCAAATCAGCCCCAGCATTTT.

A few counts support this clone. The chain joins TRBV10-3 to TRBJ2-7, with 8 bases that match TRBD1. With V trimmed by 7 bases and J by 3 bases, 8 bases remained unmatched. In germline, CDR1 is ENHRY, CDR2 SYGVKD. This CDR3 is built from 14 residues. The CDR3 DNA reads TGTGCCATCATGGGAGACAGGGGTAGCTACGAGCAGTACTTC. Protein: CAIMGDRGSYEQYF.